What follows is one T cell receptor beta chain and its context. This clone's antigen is unknown. Base-call qualities are not available, and no considerably larger clone is one nucleotide away. The CDR3 sequence holds 13 residues, the cysteine and phenylalanine included. The entry retains the CDR3 DNA only, 39 bases that are in frame from base 1. The germline V gene (reference sequence) sets CDR1 to WNHNN and CDR2 to SYGVQD. V is cut back by 4 bases and J by 7 bases, with 6 bases in the junction unmatched. This specimen belongs to a study of blood T cell repertoires in COVID-19 (dated by TCRdb to 2019 to 2021). With regard to the full study: Samples from collaborators originated in the United States, Italy and Spain and spanned both the acute and convalescent phases of COVID-19. The prospective study material was composed of cDNA or gDNA derived from T cells, B-cell-depleted T cells, or PBMCs. Subjects who had been exposed to COVID-19, were actively infected with it, or had recovered from it provided the deeply sampled blood TCRbeta repertoires that made up the dataset. A freely available public database, intended as a resource for researchers studying the immune response to SARS-CoV-2, is where the repertoires were released. Samples were obtained from the ongoing ImmuneRACE study (first 160 participants) and from 1,254 subjects provided by 6 global collaborators. The sample metadata nearly always contained a de-identified subject ID, COVID-19 status, age in years and sex. Where available, HLA class I and class II types were obtained from metadata supplied by the sample provider rather than from assay-based typing.

TCRbeta CDR3 regions were amplified from genomic DNA by means of the immunoSEQ Assay, a bias-controlled multiplex PCR. As for how the authors treated the data: The number of nucleated cells in each sample was estimated by amplification of reference gene primers within the assay. To quantify the absolute abundance of each unique TCRbeta CDR3 rearrangement, sequence reads were collapsed and filtered. For each sample, productive Simpson clonality was calculated as the square root of Simpson's diversity index over productive rearrangements. Held by TCRdb, this immuneACCESS table contains in-frame sequences only and omits some clones. Under half of the omission traces to an unresolved V gene where checked; the cause of the rest is unknown. The V and J calls and clone size come from that table; D and trimming were worked out from the DNA. This sample has tens of thousands of clones in its table, and about 82% of those were observed once. Roughly 20% of the sample rests with the top ten.

General study outcomes and caveats: How much clinical and demographic metadata was included differed by source and by participant, and the metadata was provided uncurated.

Each collaborating institution followed its own protocols to collect whole blood in K2EDTA tubes. Collaborator samples were shipped for TCRbeta analysis as frozen whole blood, isolated PBMCs, or DNA extracted from either sample type. The V and J segments used are TRBV10-1 and TRBJ2-7; TRBD1 lines up with 8 middle nucleotides. The sequenced sample was peripheral blood. This TCR was recovered from a woman of 80 years or more in a cohort sampled during active or convalescent COVID-19. The bases are TGCGCCAGCAGTGTTGACAGGGGTGGAGAGCAGTACTTC. This yields the protein CASSVDRGGEQYF.